The next 14 T cell receptor beta chains were all read from a single sample in a study of blood T cell repertoires in COVID-19 (dated by TCRdb to 2019 to 2021). Libraries came from the immunoSEQ multiplex PCR assay. TCRdb stores this immuneACCESS table with in-frame sequences only. Part of the clones is absent; in the studies checked, under half of the shortfall reflects unresolved V genes, and no reason is known for the rest. This sample has around 250,000 clones in its table, and 75% to 90% of those were observed once. In total, the top ten clones hold about 4.3% of the sample. What was sequenced was peripheral blood. The source is a man in his fifties or sixties who had recovered from COVID-19.

The J gene is TRBJ1-4, the V gene TRBV19, with D perhaps matching TRBD1 (5 bases). Per germline, CDR1 LNHDA and CDR2 SQIVND (reference sequence). V dropped 4 bases and J dropped 0 bases, with 9 bases sitting between them. This CDR3 is 15 amino acids long. The CDR3 reads CASSTGGATNEKLFF. CDR3 bases: TGTGCCAGTAGTACCGGGGGTGCAACTAATGAAAAACTGTTTTTT. Filled out from reference TRBV19 and TRBJ1-4, the complete variable domain reads DGGITQSPKYLFRKEGQNVTLSCEQNLNHDAMYWYRQDPGQGLRLIYYSQIVNDFQKGDIAEGYSVSREKKESFPLTVTSAQKNPTAFYLCASSTGGATNEKLFFGSGTQLSVL.

The chain couples TRBV11-2 to TRBJ1-1; D not certain. Germline loops: CDR1 SGHAT, CDR2 FQNNGV. V lost 5 bases to trimming and J lost 6 bases, with 10 bases between them. The CDR3 is 12 residues long. The CDR3 loop is CASSRGWAEAFF. CDR3 coding DNA: TGTGCCAGCAGCCGAGGGTGGGCTGAAGCTTTCTTT.

The chain recombines TRBV18 with TRBJ2-5, with TRBD1 as a possible D gene (5 bases). This CDR3 is built from 15 residues. CDR1 is KGHSH, CDR2 LQKENI, per germline. Trimming shortened V by 2 bases and J by 3 bases, and 13 bases separated the two germline ends. Here the CDR3 reads CASSPVSGMEETQYF. The CDR3 DNA follows: TGTGCCAGCTCACCAGTATCAGGGATGGAAGAGACCCAGTACTTC.

As to this clone: At the DNA level, this CDR3 is encoded by other sequences in the same sample as well. This chain joins TRBV7-2 and TRBJ2-7; D may be TRBD1 (5 bases). Per the germline V gene, CDR1 is SGHTA and CDR2 is FQGNSA. The germline V and J ends were trimmed by 5 bases and 1 base, with 15 bases remaining between them. The CDR3 contains 15 residues. CDR3 sequence reads: CASSLGAGRSYEQYF. DNA of the CDR3: TGTGCCAGCAGCCTTGGGGCAGGGCGGTCCTACGAGCAGTACTTC.

The chain is built from TRBV6-2 or TRBV6-3 and TRBJ2-1; 9 bases agree with TRBD2. This CDR3 has 15 residues. V shed 2 bases and J 6 bases; nucleotides not matched to a gene: 5. CDR1 is MNHEY, CDR2 SVGEGT, per germline. The CDR3: CASSYRTSASNEQFF. The CDR3 region has the DNA TGTGCCAGCAGTTACCGGACTAGCGCGAGCAATGAGCAGTTCTTC.

The chain couples TRBV5-4 to TRBJ1-6, with D perhaps TRBD1 (5 bases). CDR1 is SGHNT, CDR2 YYREEE, per germline (reference sequence). The CDR3 consists of 16 residues. V was clipped by 0 bases and J by 4 bases, with 11 bases between them. As DNA, the CDR3 is TGTGCCAGCAGCTTGGATTTCGGGGGTTATAATTCACCCCTCCACTTT. Protein product: CASSLDFGGYNSPLHF.

The chain carries TRBV18 and TRBJ1-1; 8 bases match TRBD1. V was pared by 6 bases and J by 5 bases, with 8 bases of the junction left unmatched. In germline, CDR1 is KGHSH, CDR2 LQKENI. The CDR3 consists of 14 residues. The CDR3 region has the DNA TGTGCCAGCTCTAAGACAGGGGAGCGGACTGAAGCTTTCTTT. Translation gives CASSKTGERTEAFF.

This chain uses TRBV28 with TRBJ2-3; D perhaps matches TRBD1 (6 bases). Trimming took off 5 bases at V and 6 bases at J, with 18 bases between the two ends. This CDR3 region has 15 residues. CDR1 is MDHEN, CDR2 SYDVKM, per germline. The CDR3 reads CASSRWDEDSDTQYF. CDR3 sequence (DNA): TGTGCCAGCAGTCGGTGGGATGAGGACAGTGATACGCAGTATTTT.

This clone was picked up a small number of times. The chain has TRBV3-1 (or the pseudogene TRBV3-2) and TRBJ1-6; no clear D. The length of the CDR3 is 13 residues. The germline CDR1 and CDR2 sequences are LGHDT and YNNKEL (reference sequence). Trimming took 0 bases from V and 10 from J, leaving 7 bases between them. CDR3 DNA: TGTGCCAGCAGCCAAGATGAACGGTCACCCCTCCACTTT. This gives the protein CASSQDERSPLHF.

V usage is TRBV5-6 and J usage is TRBJ2-5, with a tentative D call TRBD2 (6 bases). The CDR3 spans 15 residues. Germline CDR1 SGHDT, CDR2 YYEEEE. Deletions cut 0 bases from V and 5 bases from J, with 14 bases between. This CDR3 reads CASSLASGDGETQYF. The CDR3 DNA sequence: TGTGCCAGCAGCTTGGCCTCGGGGGACGGGGAGACCCAGTACTTC.

This clone was detected once. The chain recombines TRBV9 with TRBJ1-1; 9 bases align to TRBD1. Trimming removed 3 bases from V and 3 bases from J; junction bases left unmatched: 6. Germline-derived CDR1 and CDR2 are SGDLS and YYNGEE. The CDR3 is made up of 15 amino acids. This CDR3 reads CASSGSGTGHTEAFF. As DNA, the CDR3 is TGTGCCAGCAGCGGTTCCGGGACAGGGCACACTGAAGCTTTCTTT.

This clone has only one observation. The genes are TRBV24-1 and TRBJ1-1; 11 bases line up with TRBD1. The CDR3 totals 15 residues. Trimming cost V 2 bases and J 5 bases; bases outside gene matches: 3. Germline loops: CDR1 KGHDR, CDR2 SFDVKD. CDR3 DNA: TGTGCCACCAGTGATTGTGGGACAGGGGGGACTGAAGCTTTCTTT. Its protein is CATSDCGTGGTEAFF.

J is TRBJ1-4 and V is TRBV30, with no clear D. V shed 2 bases and J shed 3 bases, with 13 bases lying between them. CDR1 GTSNPN and CDR2 SVGIG come from the germline V gene (reference sequence). This CDR3 is 15 amino acids long. CDR3 DNA: TGTGCCTGGAGTCTGAGGGTGGGATCTAATGAAAAACTGTTTTTT. Residues: CAWSLRVGSNEKLFF.

The chain combines TRBV5-1 with TRBJ1-4, with 7 nucleotides matching TRBD1. CDR1 is SGHRS, CDR2 YFSETQ, per germline. The CDR3 has 14 amino acids. V trimming: 4 bases; J trimming: 8 bases; junction bases outside the gene matches: 8. The CDR3: CASSPQGRLEKLFF. CDR3 bases: TGCGCCAGCAGCCCACAGGGGAGGCTCGAAAAACTGTTTTTT.